This T cell receptor beta chain was sequenced for a study of T cells in Graves' hyperthyroidism and ophthalmopathy (dated by TCRdb to about 2019). In terms of the full investigation: Peripheral blood samples were taken at initial diagnosis, before any treatment was given. To identify TCR V-J signatures that set the groups apart, the researchers used a discovery cohort of about a hundred patients, made up of under 45 with Graves' ophthalmopathy and 57 with stable Graves' hyperthyroidism. An independent validation cohort of around 19 hyperthyroidism patients and 17 patients who later progressed to ophthalmopathy tested prospective prediction of ophthalmopathy. The 100 or so discovery patients were randomly split 7:3 into training and test sets. In addition, the study compared T-cell repertoires in thyroid tissue and in blood from roughly six Graves' hyperthyroidism patients. Once sampling was done, hyperthyroidism patients were given methimazole at a starting dose of 30 mg daily, whereas ophthalmopathy patients were given high-dose intravenous methylprednisolone. The paper reports TCR Vbeta CDR3 sequencing of over 120 peripheral blood samples: around 45 ophthalmopathy, over 70 hyperthyroidism and some 17 progressor patients. Overall results and qualifications from the work: In validation, the model predicted progression to ophthalmopathy with over 65% sensitivity and around 72% specificity, a median of about 6 months before onset. A model built on a 13 V-J signature distinguished ophthalmopathy from stable hyperthyroidism, reaching around 87% sensitivity and about 81% specificity in cross-validation and 80%/75% in testing. Sample size was not statistically predetermined, and investigators were not blinded to group allocation. Blood samples also contained most of the expanded thyroid clonotypes (frequency above 0.001), which suggests that blood repertoires may reflect thyroid immune responses.

A few counts support this clonotype. Its antigen is unknown. No clone much larger than this one lies a single base away; base qualities are absent. Ophthalmopathy patients had moderately to severely active disease, Clinical Activity Score of at least 3, NOSPECS grade of at least 4, and duration under 3 months. Patients with uncontrolled infections, other autoimmune diseases, pregnancy or lactation were excluded. Diagnoses were established on the basis of clinical symptoms, serum thyroxine and TRAb, thyroid ultrasound, and orbital computed tomography. PBMCs were separated from about 10 ml of fresh peripheral blood using Ficoll-Paque density gradient centrifugation. Total RNA was extracted using Trizol reagent, and RNA quality was assessed on an Agilent 2100 Bioanalyzer. The TCR beta CDR3 regions were amplified from the RNA transcripts. The TCR CDR3 was subjected to a first round of RT-PCR using the HTBI primer set and the Qiagen OneStep RT-PCR kit. Libraries were constructed in a second round of multiplex PCR, after which size selection and purification were carried out. Libraries were sequenced paired-end with 100 bp reads on an Illumina HiSeq2000. On the study's bioinformatics: Raw data were processed with SOAPnuke, discarding reads with adapters, uncalled bases, mean Phred below 15, or no exact constant-primer or identifier match. COPE v1.2.5 was used to merge the high-quality paired reads, and each unique nucleotide sequence was defined as a clonotype. MiTCR v1.1 was used to align the clonotypes against IMGT TRBV, TRBD and TRBJ reference segments. The analysis was restricted to V-J combinations with a frequency above 0.0001, which together covered just over 98% of the repertoires. A TCS score was defined as the ratio of F50 (clonal expansion) to E x V (chaos), with BLOSUM62-based TCRdist applied between CDR3 peptides within each V-J. Welch's t-statistics and random forest reduced just over 500 V-J features to 13, which were used in a naive Bayes classifier (R e1071). The raw public reads went through TCRdb reprocessing: fastp at Q25, MiXCR clone calling, in-frame beta chains kept. CDR3 protein duplicates are merged, each entry listing the most common genes and DNA. The V and J calls shown here were made by TCRdb, not taken from the authors' results. The sample has over 500,000 distinct CDR3 sequences on record, approximately 17% of them singletons. Around 17% of the sample is taken by the ten largest.

The sample was blood. The receptor was derived from a young woman with Graves' ophthalmopathy.

The DNA sequence is TGTGCCACCAGTGATTTTAGTTCGACCTCCTACGGGGGCACAGATACGCAGTATTTT. Translated, this gives CATSDFSSTSYGGTDTQYF. The V and J segments used are TRBV24-1 and TRBJ2-3, with a weak D call of TRBD2 (5 bases match). V gives up 1 base and J gives up 1 base, and the segment between their germline ends measures 20 bases. Spanning cysteine to phenylalanine, the CDR3 consists of 19 amino acids. Only the CDR3 part of the read is kept: 57 bases, read in frame from the first base. CDR1 and CDR2 are read off the germline V gene as KGHDR and SFDVKD.